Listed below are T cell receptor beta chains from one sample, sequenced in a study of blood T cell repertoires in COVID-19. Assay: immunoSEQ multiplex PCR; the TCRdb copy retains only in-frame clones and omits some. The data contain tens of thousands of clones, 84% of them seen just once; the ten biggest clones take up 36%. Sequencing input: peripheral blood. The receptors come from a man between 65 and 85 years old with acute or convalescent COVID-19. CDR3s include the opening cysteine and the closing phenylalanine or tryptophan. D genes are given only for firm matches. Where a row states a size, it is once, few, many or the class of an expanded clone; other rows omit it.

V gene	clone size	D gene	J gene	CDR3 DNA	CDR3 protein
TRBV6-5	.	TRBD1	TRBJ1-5	TGTGCCAGCAGTTACGGGCAGGGGGCTCAGCCCCAGCATTTT	CASSYGQGAQPQHF
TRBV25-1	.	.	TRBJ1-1	TGTGCCAGCAGTGACCACTGGTCGGCAGGGTCCCAGACTGAAGCTTTCTTT	CASSDHWSAGSQTEAFF
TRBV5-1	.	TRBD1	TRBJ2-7	TGCGCCAGCAGCCCTGACAGGGCCTACGAGCAGTACTTC	CASSPDRAYEQYF
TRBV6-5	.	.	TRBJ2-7	TGTGCCAGCAGCCACAGCCTCTACGAGCAGTACTTC	CASSHSLYEQYF
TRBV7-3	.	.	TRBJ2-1	TGTGCCAGCAGCCACCTCGATCGGGGAATCGGGTACAATGAGCAGTTCTTC	CASSHLDRGIGYNEQFF
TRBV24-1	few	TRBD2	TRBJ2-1	TGTGCCACCAGTGATAGGTCTAGCGGGAACAATGAGCAGTTCTTC	CATSDRSSGNNEQFF
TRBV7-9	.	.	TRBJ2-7	TGTGCCAGCAGCTGGACAGCTTCCTACGAGCAGTACTTC	CASSWTASYEQYF
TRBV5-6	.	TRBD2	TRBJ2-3	TGTGCCAGCAGCTTAAGCGTAGGGACTAGCAGTCCAGATACGCAGTATTTT	CASSLSVGTSSPDTQYF
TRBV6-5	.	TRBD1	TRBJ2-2	TGTGCCAGCAGCTTACAGGGGGCGACGACCGGGGAGCTGTTTTTT	CASSLQGATTGELFF
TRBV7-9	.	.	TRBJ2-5	TGTGCCAGCAGTTCGGCCTCCGGAGGGGAGACCCAGTACTTC	CASSSASGGETQYF
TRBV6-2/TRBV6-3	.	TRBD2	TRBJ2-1	TGTGCCAGCAGCCCCGAAGTTCTAGCGGGGGGTGGCAATGAGCAGTTCTTC	CASSPEVLAGGGNEQFF
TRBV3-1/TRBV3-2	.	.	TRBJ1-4	TGTGCCAGCAGCCAAGGTCGGGGTGCCAAAAAACTGTTTTTT	CASSQGRGAKKLFF
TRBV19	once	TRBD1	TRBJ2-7	TGTGCCTCCTCGACCCCGGGACAGGGACATTACGAGCAGTACTTC	CASSTPGQGHYEQYF
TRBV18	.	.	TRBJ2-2	TGTGCCAGCTCACGGGTCCACAGCGGGGAGCTGTTTTTT	CASSRVHSGELFF
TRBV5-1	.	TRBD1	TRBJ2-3	TGCGCCAGCAGCAATCCGGGACAGAGGGATACGCAGTATTTT	CASSNPGQRDTQYF
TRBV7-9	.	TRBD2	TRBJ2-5	TGTGCCAGCAGCGCCCCGACTAGCGGGGTACGAGAGACCCAGTACTTC	CASSAPTSGVRETQYF
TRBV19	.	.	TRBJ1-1	TGTGCCAGTAGTTCGTTAGATTCGAACACTGAAGCTTTCTTT	CASSSLDSNTEAFF
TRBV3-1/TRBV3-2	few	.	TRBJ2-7	TGTGCCAGCAGCCGAGGGATCTCCTACGAGCAGTACTTC	CASSRGISYEQYF
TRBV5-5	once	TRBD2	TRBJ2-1	TGTGCCAGCAGCCCGCGACTAGCGTCGTACAATGAGCAGTTCTTC	CASSPRLASYNEQFF
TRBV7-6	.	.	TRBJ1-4	TGTGCCAGCAGCAATCCCGGGTTGGCTGAAAAACTGTTTTTT	CASSNPGLAEKLFF
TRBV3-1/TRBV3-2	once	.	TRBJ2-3	TGTGCCAGCAGCCAAGATACGAGAGCGCAGTATTTT	CASSQDTRAQYF
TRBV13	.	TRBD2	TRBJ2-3	TGTGCCAGCACGCGACTAGCGGGAACTAGCACAGATACGCAGTATTTT	CASTRLAGTSTDTQYF
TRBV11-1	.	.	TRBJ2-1	TGTGCCAGCAGCTTCTTGCGGCGAGTCTCCTACAATGAGCAGTTCTTC	CASSFLRRVSYNEQFF
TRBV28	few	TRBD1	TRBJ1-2	TGTGCCAGCAGCGCAGGGGGCGCGAGCTATGGCTACACCTTC	CASSAGGASYGYTF
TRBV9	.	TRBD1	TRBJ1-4	TGTGCCAGCAGCCCCCGGACAGGGTCCCCTAATGAAAAACTGTTTTTT	CASSPRTGSPNEKLFF
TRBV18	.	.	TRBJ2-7	TGTGCCAGCTCGCCAGACAGGGAGCAGTACTTC	CASSPDREQYF
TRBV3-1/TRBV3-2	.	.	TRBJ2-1	TGTGCCAGCAGCACAGGATTGGTTGAGCAGTTCTTC	CASSTGLVEQFF
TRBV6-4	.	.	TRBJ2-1	TGTGCCAGCAGATTACTCCCCGATGCGGATGAGCAGTTCTTC	CASRLLPDADEQFF
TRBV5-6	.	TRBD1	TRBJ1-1	TGTGCCAGCAGCCCGGGGACAGGGCAGGGTACTGAAGCTTTCTTT	CASSPGTGQGTEAFF
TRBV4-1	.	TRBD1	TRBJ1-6	TGCGCCAGCAGCCAAGATGGGACAGCCGACACACCCCTCCACTTT	CASSQDGTADTPLHF
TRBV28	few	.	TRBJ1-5	TGTGCCAGCACCATCCTGGGAGCTCAGCCCCAGCATTTT	CASTILGAQPQHF
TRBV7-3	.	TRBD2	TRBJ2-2	TGTGCCAGCAGCTTAGGCGGGAGGGGTACCGGGGAGCTGTTTTTT	CASSLGGRGTGELFF
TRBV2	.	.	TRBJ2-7	TGTGCCAGCAGTGAGCAGGCGTACGAGCAGTACTTC	CASSEQAYEQYF
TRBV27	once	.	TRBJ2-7	TGTGCCAGCAGTCTCCGGACAGAAACCTCCTACGAGCAGTACTTC	CASSLRTETSYEQYF
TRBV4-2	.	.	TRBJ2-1	TGTGCCAGCAGCATTGGGGGACTGAACTCCTACAATGAGCAGTTCTTC	CASSIGGLNSYNEQFF
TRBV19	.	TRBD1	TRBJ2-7	TGTGCCAGTAGTTCGCAGGGGGCACGGGTCGGCTTCGAGCAGTACTTC	CASSSQGARVGFEQYF
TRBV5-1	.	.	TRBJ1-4	TGCGCCAGCAGCTCCGAGGGGGCAACTAATGAAAAACTGTTTTTT	CASSSEGATNEKLFF